This T cell receptor (beta chain) emerged from a study of OX40 agonist ivuxolimab in advanced cancers. Sequenced by immunoSEQ multiplex PCR; TCRdb stores in-frame clones only, minus some. Seen here are about 36,000 clones, 70% to 85% observed once, and the top ten hold about a sixth. The CDR3 is made up of 14 amino acids. Germline lookup yields CDR1 SEHNR and CDR2 FQNEAQ (reference sequence). The ends were cut back, 2 bases at V and 3 bases at J, with 10 bases in the middle. Sequencing used CD4+ or CD8+ T cells sorted from blood, obtained in a trial of the OX40 agonist ivuxolimab. This chain connects TRBV7-9 to TRBJ1-2; possibly TRBD1 for D (6 bases). This TCR was recovered from an adult with an advanced solid tumor such as melanoma, head and neck, liver or kidney cancer. The CDR3 spells CASSLPGTHYGYTF. The DNA for the CDR3 is TGTGCCAGCAGCTTACCCGGGACACACTATGGCTACACCTTC.